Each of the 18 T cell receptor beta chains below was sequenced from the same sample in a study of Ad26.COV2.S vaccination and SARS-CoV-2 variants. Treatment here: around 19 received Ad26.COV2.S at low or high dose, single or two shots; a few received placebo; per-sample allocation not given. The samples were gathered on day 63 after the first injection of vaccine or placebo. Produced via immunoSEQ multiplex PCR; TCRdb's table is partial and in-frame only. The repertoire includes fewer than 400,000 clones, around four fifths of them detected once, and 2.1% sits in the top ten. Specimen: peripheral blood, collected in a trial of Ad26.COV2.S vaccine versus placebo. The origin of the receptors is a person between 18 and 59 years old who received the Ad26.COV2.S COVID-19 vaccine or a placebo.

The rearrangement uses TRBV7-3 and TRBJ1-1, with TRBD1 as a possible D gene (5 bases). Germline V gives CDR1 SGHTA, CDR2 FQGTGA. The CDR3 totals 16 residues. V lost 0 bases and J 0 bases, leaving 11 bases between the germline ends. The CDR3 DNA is TGTGCCAGCAGCTTAACCGGCGGGGCGCTGAACACTGAAGCTTTCTTT. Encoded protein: CASSLTGGALNTEAFF.

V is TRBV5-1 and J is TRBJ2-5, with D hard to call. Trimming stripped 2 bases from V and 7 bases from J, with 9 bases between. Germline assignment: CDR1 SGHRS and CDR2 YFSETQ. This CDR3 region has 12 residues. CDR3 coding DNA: TGCGCCAGCAGCTTCGACCGGCGGACCCAGTACTTC. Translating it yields CASSFDRRTQYF.

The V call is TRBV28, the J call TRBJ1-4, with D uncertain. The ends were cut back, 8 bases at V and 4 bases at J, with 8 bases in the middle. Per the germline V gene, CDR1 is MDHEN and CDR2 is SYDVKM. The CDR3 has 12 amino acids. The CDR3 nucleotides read TGTGCCAGCGGCAGCTATAATGAAAAACTGTTTTTT. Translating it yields CASGSYNEKLFF.

CDR3 protein: CSASADYGYTF. CDR3 in DNA: TGCAGTGCTAGTGCTGACTATGGCTACACCTTC. The J gene is TRBJ1-2, the V gene TRBV20-1, with D hard to call. The CDR3 spans 11 residues. V was pared by 3 bases and J by 3 bases, with 5 bases between. Germline V gene sequence: CDR1 DFQATT, CDR2 SNEGSKA (reference sequence).

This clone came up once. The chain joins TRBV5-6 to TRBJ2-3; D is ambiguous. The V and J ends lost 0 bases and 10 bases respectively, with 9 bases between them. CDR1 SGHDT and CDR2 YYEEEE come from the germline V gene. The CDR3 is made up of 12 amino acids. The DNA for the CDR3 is TGTGCCAGCAGCTTGGGTTCGCGCGCGCAGTATTTT. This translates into CASSLGSRAQYF.

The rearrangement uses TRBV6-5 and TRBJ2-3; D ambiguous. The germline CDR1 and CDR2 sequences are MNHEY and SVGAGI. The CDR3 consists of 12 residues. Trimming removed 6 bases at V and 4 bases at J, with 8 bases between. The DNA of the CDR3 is TGTGCCAGCAGCCCGGGCGCAGATACGCAGTATTTT. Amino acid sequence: CASSPGADTQYF.

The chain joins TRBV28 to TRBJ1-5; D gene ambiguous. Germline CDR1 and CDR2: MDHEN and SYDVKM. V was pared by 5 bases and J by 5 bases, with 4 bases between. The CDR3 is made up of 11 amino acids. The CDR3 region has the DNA TGTGCCAGCAGTGGACATCAGCCCCAGCATTTT. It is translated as CASSGHQPQHF.

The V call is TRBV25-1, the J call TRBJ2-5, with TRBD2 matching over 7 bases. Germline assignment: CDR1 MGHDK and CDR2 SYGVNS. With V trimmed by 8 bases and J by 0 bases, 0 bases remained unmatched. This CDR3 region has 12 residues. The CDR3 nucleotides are TGTGCCAGCGCGGGGGACCAAGAGACCCAGTACTTC. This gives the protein CASAGDQETQYF.

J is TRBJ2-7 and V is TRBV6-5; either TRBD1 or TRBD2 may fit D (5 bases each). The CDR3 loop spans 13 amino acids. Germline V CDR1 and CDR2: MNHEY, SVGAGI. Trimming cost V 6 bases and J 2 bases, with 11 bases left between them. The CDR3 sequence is CASSRDGTYEQYF. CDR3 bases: TGTGCCAGCAGCAGGGACGGGACCTACGAGCAGTACTTC.

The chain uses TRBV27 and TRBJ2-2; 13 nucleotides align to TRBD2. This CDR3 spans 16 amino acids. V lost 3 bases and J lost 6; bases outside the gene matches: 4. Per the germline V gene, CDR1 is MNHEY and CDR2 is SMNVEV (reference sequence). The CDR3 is CASSFRLAGGPGELFF. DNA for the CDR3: TGTGCCAGCAGTTTCCGACTAGCGGGGGGACCCGGGGAGCTGTTTTTT.

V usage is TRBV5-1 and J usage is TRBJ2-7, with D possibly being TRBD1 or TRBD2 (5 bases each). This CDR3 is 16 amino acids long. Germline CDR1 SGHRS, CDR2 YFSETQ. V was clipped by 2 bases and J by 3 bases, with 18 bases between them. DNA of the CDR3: TGCGCCAGCAGCTTCGGACATATGCCCGCGGGCTACGAGCAGTACTTC. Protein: CASSFGHMPAGYEQYF.

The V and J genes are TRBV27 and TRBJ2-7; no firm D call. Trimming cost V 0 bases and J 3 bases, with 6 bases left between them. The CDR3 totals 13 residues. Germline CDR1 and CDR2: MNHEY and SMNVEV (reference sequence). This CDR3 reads CASSLSIGYEQYF. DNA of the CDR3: TGTGCCAGCAGTTTATCGATTGGCTACGAGCAGTACTTC.

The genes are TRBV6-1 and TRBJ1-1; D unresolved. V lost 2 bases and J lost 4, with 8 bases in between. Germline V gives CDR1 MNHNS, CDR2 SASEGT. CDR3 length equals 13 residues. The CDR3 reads CASSERGRTEAFF. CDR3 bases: TGTGCCAGCAGTGAACGAGGGCGCACTGAAGCTTTCTTT.

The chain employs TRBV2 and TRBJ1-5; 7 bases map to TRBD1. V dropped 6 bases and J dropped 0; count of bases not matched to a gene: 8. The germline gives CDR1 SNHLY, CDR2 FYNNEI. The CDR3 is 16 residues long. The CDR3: CASSPRQGGSNQPQHF. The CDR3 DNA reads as TGTGCCAGCAGCCCCCGACAGGGTGGTAGCAATCAGCCCCAGCATTTT.

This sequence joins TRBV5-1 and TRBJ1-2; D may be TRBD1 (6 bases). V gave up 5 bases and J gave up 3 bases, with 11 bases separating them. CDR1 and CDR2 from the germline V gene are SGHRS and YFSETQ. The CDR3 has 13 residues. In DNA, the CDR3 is TGCGCCAGCAGGCAGGGGTGGGACTATGGCTACACCTTC. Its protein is CASRQGWDYGYTF.

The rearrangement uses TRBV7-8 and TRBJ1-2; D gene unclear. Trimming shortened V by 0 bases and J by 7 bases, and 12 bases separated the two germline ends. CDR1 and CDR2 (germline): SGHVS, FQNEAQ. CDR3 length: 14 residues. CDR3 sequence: CASSLARQAGGYTF. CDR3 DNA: TGTGCCAGCAGCTTAGCGCGGCAGGCTGGTGGCTACACCTTC. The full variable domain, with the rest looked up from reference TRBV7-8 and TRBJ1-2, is GAGVSQSPRYKVAKRGQDVALRCDPISGHVSLFWYQQALGQGPEFLTYFQNEAQLDKSGLPSDRFFAERPEGSVSTLKIQRTQQEDSAVYLCASSLARQAGGYTFGSGTRLTVV.

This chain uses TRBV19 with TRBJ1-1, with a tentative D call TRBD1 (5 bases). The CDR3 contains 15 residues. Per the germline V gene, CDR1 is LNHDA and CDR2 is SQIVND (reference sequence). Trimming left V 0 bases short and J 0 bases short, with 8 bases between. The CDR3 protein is CASSIDWGMNTEAFF. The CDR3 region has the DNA TGTGCCAGTAGTATAGATTGGGGCATGAACACTGAAGCTTTCTTT.

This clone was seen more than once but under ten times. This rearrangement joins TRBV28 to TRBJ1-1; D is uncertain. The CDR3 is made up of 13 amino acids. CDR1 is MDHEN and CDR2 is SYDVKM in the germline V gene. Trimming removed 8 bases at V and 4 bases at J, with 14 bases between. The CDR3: CASPTPTGTEAFF. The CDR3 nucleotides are TGTGCCAGCCCGACTCCGACGGGCACTGAAGCTTTCTTT.